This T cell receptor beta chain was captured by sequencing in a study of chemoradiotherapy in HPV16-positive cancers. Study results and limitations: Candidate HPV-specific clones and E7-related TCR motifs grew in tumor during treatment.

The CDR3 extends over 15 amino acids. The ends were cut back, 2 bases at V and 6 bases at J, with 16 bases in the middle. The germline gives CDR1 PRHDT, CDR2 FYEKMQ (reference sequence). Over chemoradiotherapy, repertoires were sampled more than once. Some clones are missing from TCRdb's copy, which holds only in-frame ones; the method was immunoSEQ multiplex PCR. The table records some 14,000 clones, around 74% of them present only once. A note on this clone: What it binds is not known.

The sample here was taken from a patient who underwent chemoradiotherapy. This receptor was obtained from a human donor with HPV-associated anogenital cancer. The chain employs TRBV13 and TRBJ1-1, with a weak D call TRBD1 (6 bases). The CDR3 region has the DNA TGTGCCAGCAGCTTAATAGGACAGACGGGTGCTGAAGCTTTCTTT. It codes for CASSLIGQTGAEAFF. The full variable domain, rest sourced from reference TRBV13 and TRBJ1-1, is AAGVIQSPRHLIKEKRETATLKCYPIPRHDTVYWYQQGPGQDPQFLISFYEKMQSDKGSIPDRFSAQQFSDYHSELNMSSLELGDSALYFCASSLIGQTGAEAFFGQGTRLTVV.